The 13 T cell receptor beta chains in this list originate from one sample, sequenced in a study of T cell responses to AZD1222 COVID-19 vaccine. Sequenced by immunoSEQ multiplex PCR; TCRdb stores in-frame clones only, minus some. This table has 130,000 or so clones, about nine tenths appearing once. This specimen consisted of peripheral blood, obtained 28 days after the second AZD1222 dose. Every receptor here comes from an adult who received the AZD1222 COVID-19 vaccine.

V and J are TRBV5-4 and TRBJ1-5; tentatively, D is TRBD1 (5 bases). Germline values: CDR1 SGHNT, CDR2 YYREEE (reference sequence). The length of the CDR3 is 17 residues. Trimming cost V 0 bases and J 2 bases, with 15 bases left between them. In nucleotides, the CDR3 is TGTGCCAGCAGCTTGGATGGGGGAGCCGTTCGCAATCAGCCCCAGCATTTT. This translates into CASSLDGGAVRNQPQHF. The full variable domain, its missing parts supplied by reference TRBV5-4 and TRBJ1-5, is ETGVTQSPTHLIKTRGQQVTLRCSSQSGHNTVSWYQQALGQGPQFIFQYYREEENGRGNFPPRFSGLQFPNYSSELNVNALELDDSALYLCASSLDGGAVRNQPQHFGDGTRLSIL.

This clone was counted once. Its ends do not fully match the called genes, so a read error is possible. The chain links TRBV2 to TRBJ2-1; 13 bases match TRBD2. Germline V gives CDR1 SNHLY, CDR2 FYNNEI. This CDR3 is built from 15 residues. The CDR3 nucleotides read TGTGCCAGCAGAGAAGGACTAGCGGGAGCAAGTGAGCAGTTCTTC. Encoded protein: CASREGLAGASEQFF.

The rearrangement joins TRBV6-5 to TRBJ1-6; TRBD1 matches at 8 bases. The CDR3 contains 14 residues. Losses at the gene ends were 5 bases for V and 8 bases for J; bases not matched to a gene: 5. Looked up from germline, CDR1 is MNHEY and CDR2 is SVGAGI. The CDR3 DNA is TGTGCCAGCAGTCGAACAGGGGGGCATTCACCCCTCCACTTT. Its protein product is CASSRTGGHSPLHF.

The chain combines TRBV7-2 with TRBJ1-1, with unresolved D. V gave up 3 bases and J gave up 1 base, with 6 bases separating them. Germline CDR1 and CDR2: SGHTA and FQGNSA. The CDR3 consists of 13 residues. CDR3 nucleotides: TGTGCCAGCAGCTTGTGGCAGAACACTGAAGCTTTCTTT. Translation: CASSLWQNTEAFF.

The chain links TRBV11-3 to TRBJ2-3; D is perhaps TRBD2 (5 bases). The CDR3 length is 16 residues. Germline V gene data show CDR1 as SGHNT and CDR2 as YENEEA. V lost 1 base, J lost 0 bases, and 11 bases lay in between. The CDR3 here is CASSLVVRTSTDTQYF. CDR3 bases: TGTGCCAGCAGCTTAGTCGTCCGGACTAGCACAGATACGCAGTATTTT.

This chain uses TRBV11-3 with TRBJ2-1, with a tentative D call TRBD1 (6 bases). Trimming removed 1 base from V and 9 bases from J, with 10 bases in between. The CDR3 length is 13 residues. Germline CDR1 SGHNT, CDR2 YENEEA. CDR3 region: CASSLGSQGEQFF. The CDR3 coding sequence is TGTGCCAGCAGCTTAGGGTCACAGGGTGAGCAGTTCTTC.

The chain has TRBV2 and TRBJ1-5; D perhaps matches TRBD1 (5 bases). CDR3 length: 14 amino acids. Between the trimmed V and J ends, which lost 6 bases and 2 bases, there was a span of 11 bases. Per germline, CDR1 SNHLY and CDR2 FYNNEI. As DNA, the CDR3 is TGTGCCAGCAGACTCCGGGGGGGCAATCAGCCCCAGCATTTT. Amino acids: CASRLRGGNQPQHF. Full variable domain (missing parts from reference TRBV2 and TRBJ1-5): EPEVTQTPSHQVTQMGQEVILRCVPISNHLYFYWYRQILGQKVEFLVSFYNNEISEKSEIFDDQFSVERPDGSNFTLKIRSTKLEDSAMYFCASRLRGGNQPQHFGDGTRLSIL.

The CDR3 sequence: CASRKTSGKRETQYF. For the CDR3, the DNA is TGTGCCAGTAGGAAAACTAGCGGGAAGAGAGAGACCCAGTACTTC. The chain joins TRBV19 to TRBJ2-5; 10 bases align to TRBD2. The CDR3 loop spans 15 amino acids. The V gene's germline CDR1 is LNHDA and CDR2 SQIVND (reference sequence). V lost 6 bases and J lost 4; bases outside the gene matches: 8.

The chain has TRBV30 and TRBJ1-1; TRBD1 matches 9 bases. The CDR3 covers 14 residues. Per the germline V gene, CDR1 is GTSNPN and CDR2 is SVGIG (reference sequence). The V and J ends lost 2 bases and 9 bases, in that order; junction bases with no gene match: 10. DNA for the CDR3: TGTGCCTGGAGTCCCATACAGGGGGCAACCCAAGCTTTCTTT. It translates to CAWSPIQGATQAFF.

The chain combines TRBV12-5 with TRBJ2-3, with D perhaps TRBD1 or TRBD2 (6 bases each). Trimming shortened V by 3 bases and J by 4 bases, and 14 bases separated the two germline ends. Germline lookup yields CDR1 LGHNT and CDR2 FRNRAP. CDR3 length: 15 residues. CDR3 amino acids: CASGLGQPGADTQYF. The CDR3 DNA follows: TGTGCTAGTGGTTTAGGACAGCCGGGAGCAGATACGCAGTATTTT. Combining the CDR3 with reference TRBV12-5 and TRBJ2-3 gives the whole variable domain DARVTQTPRHKVTEMGQEVTMRCQPILGHNTVFWYRQTMMQGLELLAYFRNRAPLDDSGMPKDRFSAEMPDATLATLKIQPSEPRDSAVYFCASGLGQPGADTQYFGPGTRLTVL.

This clone was recorded only once. The chain joins TRBV30 to TRBJ1-2; D gene uncertain. V lost 3 bases and J 0 bases, leaving 14 bases between the germline ends. This CDR3 spans 15 amino acids. CDR1 and CDR2 (germline): GTSNPN, SVGIG (reference sequence). CDR3 loop: CAWSSRSGANYGYTF. In DNA form, the CDR3 reads TGTGCCTGGAGCAGTCGGTCCGGAGCTAACTATGGCTACACCTTC.

The chain couples TRBV6-2 or TRBV6-3 to TRBJ2-2; D call uncertain. The V and J ends lost 4 bases and 4 bases respectively, with 7 bases between them. There are 13 residues in the CDR3. CDR1 is MNHEY, CDR2 SVGEGT, per germline. This CDR3 reads CASSSTGTGELFF. The DNA for the CDR3 is TGTGCCAGCAGTTCTACGGGCACCGGGGAGCTGTTTTTT.

The chain employs TRBV24-1 and TRBJ2-1, with 9 nucleotides matching TRBD2. The CDR3 runs 14 residues. Germline V lookup: CDR1 KGHDR, CDR2 SFDVKD. J gave up 5 bases and V 8 bases, and 6 bases lay outside the gene matches. The CDR3, as DNA: TGTGCCACCAATGGAGCGGGAGGTAACAATGAGCAGTTCTTC. Translating gives CATNGAGGNNEQFF.